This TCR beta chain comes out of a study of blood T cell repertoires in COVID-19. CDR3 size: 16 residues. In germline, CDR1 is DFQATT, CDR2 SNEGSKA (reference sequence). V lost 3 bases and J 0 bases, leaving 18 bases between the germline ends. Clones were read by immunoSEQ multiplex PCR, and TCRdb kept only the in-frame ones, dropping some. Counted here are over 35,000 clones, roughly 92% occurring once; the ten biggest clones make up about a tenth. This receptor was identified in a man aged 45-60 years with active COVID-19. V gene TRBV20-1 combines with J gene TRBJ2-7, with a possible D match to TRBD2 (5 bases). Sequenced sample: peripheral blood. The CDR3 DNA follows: TGCAGTGCTAGTTTAATCGGCAGCGGCCGCTCCTACGAGCAGTACTTC. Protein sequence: CSASLIGSGRSYEQYF.